This T cell receptor (beta chain) was documented in a study of cytomegalovirus exposure and HLA in healthy donors. Broader study findings: Presence/absence results assume similar sequencing depth per donor, which may not hold.

As concerns this clone: The antigen is unknown.

The PCR had 60 Vbeta and 13 Jbeta primers. Data came from immunoSEQ multiplex PCR; TCRdb stores just in-frame clones and leaves some out. The data contain some 140,000 clones, around 80% of them singletons. The source is a woman in her 40s in good health and CMV-seronegative. Sequenced material: PBMCs.

Written as DNA, the CDR3 is TGCGCCAGCTCGGGCAATCAGCCCCAGCATTTT. Amino acids: CASSGNQPQHF. The V call is TRBV4-1, the J call TRBJ1-5; D gene ambiguous. The germline CDR1 and CDR2 sequences are MGHRA and YSYEKL. The CDR3 covers 11 residues. V lost 8 bases and J lost 2, with 4 bases in between.